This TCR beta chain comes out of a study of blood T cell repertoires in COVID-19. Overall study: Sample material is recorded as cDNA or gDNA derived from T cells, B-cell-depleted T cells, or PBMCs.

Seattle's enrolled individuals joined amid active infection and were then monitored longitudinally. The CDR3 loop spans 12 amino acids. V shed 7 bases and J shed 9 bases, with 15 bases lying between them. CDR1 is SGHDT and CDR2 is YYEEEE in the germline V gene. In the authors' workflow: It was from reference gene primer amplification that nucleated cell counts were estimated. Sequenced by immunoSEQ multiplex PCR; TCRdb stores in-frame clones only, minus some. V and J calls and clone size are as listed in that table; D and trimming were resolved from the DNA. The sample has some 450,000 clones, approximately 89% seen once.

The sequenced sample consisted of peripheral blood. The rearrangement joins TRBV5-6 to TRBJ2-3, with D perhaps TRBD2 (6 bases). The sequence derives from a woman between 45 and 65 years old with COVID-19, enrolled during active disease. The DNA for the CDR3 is TGTGCCAGCGGAGGTGGAGGGAGGACGCAGTATTTT. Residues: CASGGGGRTQYF.